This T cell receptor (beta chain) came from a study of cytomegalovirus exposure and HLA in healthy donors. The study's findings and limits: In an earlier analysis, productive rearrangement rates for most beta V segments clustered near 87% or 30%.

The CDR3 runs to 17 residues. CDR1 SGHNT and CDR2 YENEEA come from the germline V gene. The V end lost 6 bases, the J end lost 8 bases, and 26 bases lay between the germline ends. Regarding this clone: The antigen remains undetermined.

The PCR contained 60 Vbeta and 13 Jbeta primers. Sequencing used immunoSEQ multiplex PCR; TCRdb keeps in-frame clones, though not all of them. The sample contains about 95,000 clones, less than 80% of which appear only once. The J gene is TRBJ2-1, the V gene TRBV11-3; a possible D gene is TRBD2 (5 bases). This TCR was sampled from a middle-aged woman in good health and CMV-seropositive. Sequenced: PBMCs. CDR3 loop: CASRRVEVAPWGDEQFF. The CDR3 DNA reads TGTGCCAGCAGAAGAGTAGAGGTAGCACCCTGGGGAGATGAGCAGTTCTTC.